The 11 T cell receptor beta chains below come from one sample, sequenced in a study of shared clonotypes between healthy human individuals. Naive CD8 cells were CD45RO-negative, positively selected for CCR7, excluding terminally differentiated effector memory CD45RA+ cells. Measured with immunoSEQ multiplex PCR; TCRdb has only the in-frame clones, and not every one. This sample has hundreds of thousands of clones, with 90% to 95% found just once. Sequencing was performed on naive CD8+ T cells sorted from blood. These receptors originate from a man aged 25-40 years in good health.

This clone was seen a single time. The chain couples TRBV6-1 to TRBJ2-7, with D perhaps matching TRBD1 or TRBD2 (5 bases each). Germline V gives CDR1 MNHNS, CDR2 SASEGT. Trimming took off 0 bases at V and 1 base at J, with 13 bases between the two ends. The CDR3 consists of 16 residues. The CDR3 sequence is CASSEAQGVESYEQYF. CDR3 DNA: TGTGCCAGCAGTGAAGCGCAGGGAGTTGAATCCTACGAGCAGTACTTC.

The chain links TRBV25-1 to TRBJ2-6; the D gene is possibly TRBD1 (5 bases). V lost 4 bases, J lost 4 bases, and 11 bases lay in between. The CDR3 covers 15 residues. Per the germline V gene, CDR1 is MGHDK and CDR2 is SYGVNS. CDR3 in amino acids: CASSARVSGANVLTF. The CDR3 DNA reads as TGTGCCAGCAGTGCCAGGGTATCCGGGGCCAACGTCCTGACTTTC.

The chain combines TRBV7-9 with TRBJ2-7; 13 bases fit TRBD2. Germline V gene lookup returns CDR1 SEHNR and CDR2 FQNEAQ (reference sequence). The CDR3 has 16 amino acids. After removal of 5 bases from V and 7 bases from J, the junction contained 11 bases not matched to a gene. The CDR3 region has the DNA TGTGCCAGCAGCCCCCTCCGAGGACTAGCGGGAGAAGAGCAGTACTTC. The encoded protein is CASSPLRGLAGEEQYF.

CDR3 sequence: CASSLARTLDGLQETQYF. In nucleotides, the CDR3 is TGTGCCAGCAGCTTAGCCCGCACTCTGGACGGCCTCCAAGAGACCCAGTACTTC. V gene TRBV7-9 combines with J gene TRBJ2-5, with D hard to call. The length of the CDR3 is 18 residues. V lost 0 bases to trimming and J lost 1 base, with 18 bases between them. Looked up from germline, CDR1 is SEHNR and CDR2 is FQNEAQ (reference sequence).

The V gene is TRBV27, the J gene TRBJ2-2, with 11 nucleotides matching TRBD2. This CDR3 is 18 amino acids long. After removal of 4 bases from V and 8 bases from J, the junction contained 15 bases not matched to a gene. Germline V gene lookup returns CDR1 MNHEY and CDR2 SMNVEV (reference sequence). The CDR3 loop is CASSSLGSGRAGAGELFF. CDR3 sequence (DNA): TGTGCCAGCAGTTCGTTGGGTAGCGGGAGGGCCGGGGCAGGGGAGCTGTTTTTT.

The chain employs TRBV4-1 and TRBJ2-3; 9 nucleotides align to TRBD1. Germline CDR1 reads MGHRA; CDR2 reads YSYEKL. With 1 base clipped from V and 0 bases from J, the junction kept 2 bases outside the gene matches. CDR3 length: 16 residues. The CDR3 DNA is TGCGCCAGCAGCCAAGTCGGGACAGGGAGCACAGATACGCAGTATTTT. Its translation is CASSQVGTGSTDTQYF.

This clone was observed a single time. The chain employs TRBV29-1 and TRBJ1-1; no reliable D call. Germline V gives CDR1 SQVTM, CDR2 ANQGSEA. The CDR3 is 15 amino acids. V was pared by 0 bases and J by 7 bases, with 18 bases between. In DNA form, the CDR3 reads TGCAGCGTTGAAGATTCGCGTGGGAGGGCACTTGAAGCTTTCTTT. It yields the protein CSVEDSRGRALEAFF.

The rearrangement joins TRBV29-1 to TRBJ2-1, with D unresolved. In germline, CDR1 is SQVTM, CDR2 ANQGSEA. The V gene lost 0 bases and the J gene lost 2 bases, with 5 bases spanning the gap. The CDR3 spans 13 residues. CDR3 loop: CSVEEDTYNEQFF. The CDR3 DNA sequence: TGCAGCGTTGAAGAGGATACCTACAATGAGCAGTTCTTC.

This clone was detected only once. The chain employs TRBV6-5 and TRBJ1-4; D is perhaps TRBD1 (6 bases). The CDR3 covers 15 residues. V lost 6 bases and J lost 4, with 15 bases in between. Germline V gives CDR1 MNHEY, CDR2 SVGAGI. In DNA, the CDR3 is TGTGCCAGCAGCCACAGGGCGCAGGTTAATGAAAAACTGTTTTTT. This codes for CASSHRAQVNEKLFF.

The V and J genes are TRBV7-9 and TRBJ2-7, with 8 bases identical to TRBD1. J lost 2 bases, V lost 5 bases, and 11 bases had no gene match. Per the germline V gene, CDR1 is SEHNR and CDR2 is FQNEAQ (reference sequence). The length of the CDR3 is 16 residues. CDR3 DNA sequence: TGTGCCAGCAGCCACAGGCCCGGGACAGGTACCTACGAGCAGTACTTC. It specifies CASSHRPGTGTYEQYF.

The V and J genes are TRBV6-5 and TRBJ2-7, with D unresolved. The V end was cut by 10 bases, the J end by 0 bases, with 13 bases between. This CDR3 has 13 residues. Per germline, CDR1 MNHEY and CDR2 SVGAGI. For the CDR3, the DNA is TGTGCCACCCGGCCGGATAGCTCCTACGAGCAGTACTTC. Translated: CATRPDSSYEQYF.